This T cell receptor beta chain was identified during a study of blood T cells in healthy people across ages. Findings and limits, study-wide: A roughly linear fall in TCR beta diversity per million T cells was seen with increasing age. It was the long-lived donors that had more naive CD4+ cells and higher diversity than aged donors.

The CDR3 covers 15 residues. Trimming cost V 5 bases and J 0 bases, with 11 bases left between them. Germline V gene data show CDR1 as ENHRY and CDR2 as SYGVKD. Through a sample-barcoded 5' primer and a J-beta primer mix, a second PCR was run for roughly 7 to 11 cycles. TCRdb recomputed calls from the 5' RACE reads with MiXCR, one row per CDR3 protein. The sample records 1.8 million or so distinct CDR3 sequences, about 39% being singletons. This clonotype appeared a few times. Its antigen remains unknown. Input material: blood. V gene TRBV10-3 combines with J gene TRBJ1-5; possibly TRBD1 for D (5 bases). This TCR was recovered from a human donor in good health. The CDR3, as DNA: TGTGCCATCAGTCCGGGACGGCCTAGCAATCAGCCCCAGCATTTT. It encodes CAISPGRPSNQPQHF.